This T cell receptor beta chain derives from a study of CD8 T cells in Susac syndrome. An input of about 0.45 to 1 ug of RNA was subjected to reverse transcription using random hexamers. Each CDR3 protein gets one entry after TCRdb re-called the immunoSEQ multiplex PCR reads with MiXCR. The data show 350,000 to 550,000 distinct CDR3 sequences, with 75% to 90% seen just once and about 0.12% held by the top ten. In this sample, this clonotype turned up a few times. Germline assignment: CDR1 ENHRY and CDR2 SYGVKD. V was trimmed by 3 bases and J by 2 bases, leaving 8 bases between them. This CDR3 is built from 13 residues.

The sequenced material came from CD8+ T cells from PBMCs. The clonotype originates from a human donor with multiple sclerosis. The rearrangement links TRBV10-3 to TRBJ2-7; D ambiguous. The CDR3 DNA is TGTGCCATCAGTGAATCGGATGCCTACGAGCAGTACTTC. It codes for CAISESDAYEQYF.